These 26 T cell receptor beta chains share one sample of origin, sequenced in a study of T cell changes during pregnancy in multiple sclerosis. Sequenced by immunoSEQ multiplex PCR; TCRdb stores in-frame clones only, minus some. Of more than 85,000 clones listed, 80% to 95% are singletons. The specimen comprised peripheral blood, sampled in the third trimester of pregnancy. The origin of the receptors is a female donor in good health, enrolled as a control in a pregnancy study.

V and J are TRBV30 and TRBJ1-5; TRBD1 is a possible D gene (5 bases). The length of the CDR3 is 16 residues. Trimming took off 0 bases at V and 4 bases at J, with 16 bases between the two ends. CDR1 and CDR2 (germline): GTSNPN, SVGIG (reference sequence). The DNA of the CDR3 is TGTGCCTGGAGTGTACTAGTACCGGGGGGTAATCAGCCCCAGCATTTT. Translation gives CAWSVLVPGGNQPQHF.

CDR3: CASTGQGNMNTEAFF. The CDR3 DNA reads as TGTGCCAGCACCGGACAGGGGAACATGAACACTGAAGCTTTCTTT. J is TRBJ1-1 and V is TRBV2, with TRBD1 matching over 9 bases. There are 15 residues in the CDR3. From germline, CDR1 is SNHLY and CDR2 FYNNEI. Losses at the gene ends were 7 bases for V and 0 bases for J; bases not matched to a gene: 6.

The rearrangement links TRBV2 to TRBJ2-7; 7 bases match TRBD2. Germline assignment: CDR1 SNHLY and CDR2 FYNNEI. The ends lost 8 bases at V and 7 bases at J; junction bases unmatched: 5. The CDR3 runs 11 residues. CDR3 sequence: CASLQRGEQYF. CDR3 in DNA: TGTGCCAGCCTCCAGCGGGGTGAGCAGTACTTC.

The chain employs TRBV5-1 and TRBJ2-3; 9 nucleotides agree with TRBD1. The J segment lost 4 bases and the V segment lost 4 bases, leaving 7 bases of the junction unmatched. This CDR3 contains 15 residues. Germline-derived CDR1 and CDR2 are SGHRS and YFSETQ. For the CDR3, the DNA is TGCGCCAGCAGCACAGGGGACAGGGACGCAGATACGCAGTATTTT. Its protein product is CASSTGDRDADTQYF.

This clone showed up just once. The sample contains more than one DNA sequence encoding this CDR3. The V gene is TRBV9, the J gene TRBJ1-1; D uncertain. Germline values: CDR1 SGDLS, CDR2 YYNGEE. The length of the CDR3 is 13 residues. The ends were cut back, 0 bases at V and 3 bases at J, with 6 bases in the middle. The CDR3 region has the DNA TGTGCCAGCAGCGTAGGCGGGGACACTGAAGCTTTCTTT. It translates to CASSVGGDTEAFF. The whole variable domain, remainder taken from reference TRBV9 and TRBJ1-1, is DSGVTQTPKHLITATGQRVTLRCSPRSGDLSVYWYQQSLDQGLQFLIQYYNGEERAKGNILERFSAQQFPDLHSELNLSSLELGDSALYFCASSVGGDTEAFFGQGTRLTVV.

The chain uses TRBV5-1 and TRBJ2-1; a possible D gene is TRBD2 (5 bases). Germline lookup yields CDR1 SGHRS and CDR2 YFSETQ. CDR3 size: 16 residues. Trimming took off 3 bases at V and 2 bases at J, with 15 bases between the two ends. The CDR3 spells CASSSYGRGAYNEQFF. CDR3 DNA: TGCGCCAGCAGCTCCTATGGACGGGGAGCCTACAATGAGCAGTTCTTC.

Here the CDR3 DNA reads TGCGCCAGCAGCTTGTATGAGACCCAGTACTTC. Amino acids: CASSLYETQYF. The chain recombines TRBV5-1 with TRBJ2-5; no reliable D call. V was clipped by 1 base and J by 5 bases, with 3 bases between them. Germline lookup yields CDR1 SGHRS and CDR2 YFSETQ. CDR3 length: 11 residues. The whole variable domain, filled in from reference TRBV5-1 and TRBJ2-5, reads KAGVTQTPRYLIKTRGQQVTLSCSPISGHRSVSWYQQTPGQGLQFLFEYFSETQRNKGNFPGRFSGRQFSNSRSEMNVSTLELGDSALYLCASSLYETQYFGPGTRLLVL.

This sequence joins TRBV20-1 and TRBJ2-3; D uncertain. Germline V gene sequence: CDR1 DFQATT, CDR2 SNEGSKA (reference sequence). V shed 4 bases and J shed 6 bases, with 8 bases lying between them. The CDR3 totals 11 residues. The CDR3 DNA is TGCAGTGCTATTCCGAGGGATACGCAGTATTTT. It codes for CSAIPRDTQYF.

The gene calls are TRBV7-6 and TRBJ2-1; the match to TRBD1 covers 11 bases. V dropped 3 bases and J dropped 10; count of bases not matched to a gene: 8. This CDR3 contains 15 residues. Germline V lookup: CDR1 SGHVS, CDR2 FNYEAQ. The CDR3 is CASSFIGQGAGEQFF. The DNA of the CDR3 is TGTGCCAGCAGCTTTATAGGACAGGGGGCAGGGGAGCAGTTCTTC.

The CDR3, as DNA: TGTGCCAGCAGATCCCCGACAGGCGGCAATCAGCCCCAGCATTTT. Translating gives CASRSPTGGNQPQHF. The chain employs TRBV28 and TRBJ1-5, with D possibly matching TRBD1 (6 bases). The V gene's germline CDR1 is MDHEN and CDR2 SYDVKM. Deletions cut 6 bases from V and 2 bases from J, with 14 bases between. CDR3 length equals 15 residues.

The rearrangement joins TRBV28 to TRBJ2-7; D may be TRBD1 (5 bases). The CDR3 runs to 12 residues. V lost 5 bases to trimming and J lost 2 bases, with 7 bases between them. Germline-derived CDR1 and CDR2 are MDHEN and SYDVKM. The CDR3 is CASSPDTYEQYF. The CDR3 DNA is TGTGCCAGCAGTCCGGACACCTACGAGCAGTACTTC.

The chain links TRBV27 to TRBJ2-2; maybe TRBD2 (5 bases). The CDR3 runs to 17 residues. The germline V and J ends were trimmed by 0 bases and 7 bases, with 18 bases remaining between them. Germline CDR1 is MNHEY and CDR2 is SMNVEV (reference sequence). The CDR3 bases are TGTGCCAGCAGTTTATCTCTGGGCAGGAGGACGATCGGGGAGCTGTTTTTT. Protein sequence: CASSLSLGRRTIGELFF.

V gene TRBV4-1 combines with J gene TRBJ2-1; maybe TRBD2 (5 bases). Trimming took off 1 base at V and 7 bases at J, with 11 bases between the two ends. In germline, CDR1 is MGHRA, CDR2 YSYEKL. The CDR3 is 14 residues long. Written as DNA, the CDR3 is TGCGCCAGCAGCCAAGTAGGTGGAGGTAATGAGCAGTTCTTC. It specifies CASSQVGGGNEQFF.

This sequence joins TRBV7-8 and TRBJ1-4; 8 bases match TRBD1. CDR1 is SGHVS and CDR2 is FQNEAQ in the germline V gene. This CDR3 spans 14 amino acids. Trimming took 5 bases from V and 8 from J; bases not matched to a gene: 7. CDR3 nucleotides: TGTGCCAGCAGCCCTGGCAGGGGGCGAGAAAAACTGTTTTTT. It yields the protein CASSPGRGREKLFF.

The CDR3 here is CASSLGGQRGNEQFF. Written as DNA, the CDR3 is TGTGCCAGCAGTTTAGGGGGACAGAGGGGCAATGAGCAGTTCTTC. The chain links TRBV28 to TRBJ2-1, with 7 positions matching TRBD1. The germline gives CDR1 MDHEN, CDR2 SYDVKM. Trimming removed 2 bases from V and 6 bases from J; junction bases left unmatched: 7. The CDR3 is made up of 15 amino acids. Together with reference TRBV28 and TRBJ2-1, the CDR3 gives the full variable domain: DVKVTQSSRYLVKRTGEKVFLECVQDMDHENMFWYRQDPGLGLRLIYFSYDVKMKEKGDIPEGYSVSREKKERFSLILESASTNQTSMYLCASSLGGQRGNEQFFGPGTRLTVL.

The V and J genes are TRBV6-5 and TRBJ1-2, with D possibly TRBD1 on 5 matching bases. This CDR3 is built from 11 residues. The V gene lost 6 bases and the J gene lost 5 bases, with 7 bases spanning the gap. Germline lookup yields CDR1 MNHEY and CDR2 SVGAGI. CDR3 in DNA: TGTGCCAGCAGGGGGACTTATGGCTACACCTTC. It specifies CASRGTYGYTF.

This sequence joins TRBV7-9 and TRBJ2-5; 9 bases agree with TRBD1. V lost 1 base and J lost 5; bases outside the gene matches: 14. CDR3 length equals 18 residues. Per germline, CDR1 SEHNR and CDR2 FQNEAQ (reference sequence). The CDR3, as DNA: TGTGCCAGCAGCTTAGGCAGTTTTGGGGACAGGGAACAGGAGACCCAGTACTTC. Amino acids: CASSLGSFGDREQETQYF.

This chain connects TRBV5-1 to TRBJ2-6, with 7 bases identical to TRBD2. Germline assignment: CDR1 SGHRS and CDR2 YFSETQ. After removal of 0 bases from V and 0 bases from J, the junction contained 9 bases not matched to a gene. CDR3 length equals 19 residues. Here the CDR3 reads CASSLGGQGGGSGANVLTF. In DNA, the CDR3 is TGCGCCAGCAGCTTGGGGGGTCAGGGCGGGGGCTCTGGGGCCAACGTCCTGACTTTC.

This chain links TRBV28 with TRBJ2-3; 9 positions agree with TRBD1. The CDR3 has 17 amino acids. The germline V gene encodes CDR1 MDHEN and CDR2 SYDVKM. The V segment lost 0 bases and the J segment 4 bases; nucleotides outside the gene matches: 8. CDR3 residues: CASSLWSARTGADTQYF. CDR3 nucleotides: TGTGCCAGCAGTTTATGGTCGGCCCGGACAGGGGCAGATACGCAGTATTTT.

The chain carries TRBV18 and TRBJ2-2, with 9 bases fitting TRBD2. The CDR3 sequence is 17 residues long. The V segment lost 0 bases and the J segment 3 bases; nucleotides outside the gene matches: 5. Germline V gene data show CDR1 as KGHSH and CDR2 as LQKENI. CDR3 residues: CASSPPASGIYTGELFF. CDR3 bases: TGTGCCAGCTCACCACCGGCTAGCGGGATTTACACCGGGGAGCTGTTTTTT.

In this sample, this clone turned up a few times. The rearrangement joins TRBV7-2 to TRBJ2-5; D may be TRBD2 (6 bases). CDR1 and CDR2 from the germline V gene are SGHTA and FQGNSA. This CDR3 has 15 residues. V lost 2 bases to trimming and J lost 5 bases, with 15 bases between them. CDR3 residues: CASSLNRGRLETQYF. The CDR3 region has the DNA TGTGCCAGCAGCTTAAACCGAGGGAGGCTGGAGACCCAGTACTTC.

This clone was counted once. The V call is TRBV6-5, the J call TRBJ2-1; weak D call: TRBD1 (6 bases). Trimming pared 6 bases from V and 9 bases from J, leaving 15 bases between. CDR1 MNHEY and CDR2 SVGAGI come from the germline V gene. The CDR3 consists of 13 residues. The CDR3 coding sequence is TGTGCCAGCAGACCGACGGACAGCGGTGAGCAGTTCTTC. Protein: CASRPTDSGEQFF.

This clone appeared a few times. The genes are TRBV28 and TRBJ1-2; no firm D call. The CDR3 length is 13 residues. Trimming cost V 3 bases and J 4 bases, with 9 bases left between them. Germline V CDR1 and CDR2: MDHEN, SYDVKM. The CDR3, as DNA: TGTGCCAGCAGTTTGTCGGGTAGCTATGGCTACACCTTC. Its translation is CASSLSGSYGYTF.

The CDR3 bases are TGTGCCAGCAGCTTGAGGGACAGGTTGGACGAGCAGTACTTC. Encoded protein: CASSLRDRLDEQYF. The V and J genes are TRBV7-8 and TRBJ2-7, with 8 bases matching TRBD1. Germline V gene sequence: CDR1 SGHVS, CDR2 FQNEAQ. Trimming took 3 bases from V and 5 from J; bases not matched to a gene: 6. The CDR3 contains 14 residues.

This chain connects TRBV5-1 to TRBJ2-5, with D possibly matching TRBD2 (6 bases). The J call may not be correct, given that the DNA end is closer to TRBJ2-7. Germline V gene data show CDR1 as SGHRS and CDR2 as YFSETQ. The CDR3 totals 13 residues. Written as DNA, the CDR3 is TGCGCCAGCAGCCCGGGGGTCTCCTACGAGCAGTACTTC. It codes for CASSPGVSYEQYF.

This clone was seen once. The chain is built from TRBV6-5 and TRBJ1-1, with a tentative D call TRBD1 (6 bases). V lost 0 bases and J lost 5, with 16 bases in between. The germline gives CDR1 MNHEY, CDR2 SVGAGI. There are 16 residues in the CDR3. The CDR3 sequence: CASSYSSGGDLTEAFF. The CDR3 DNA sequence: TGTGCCAGCAGTTACTCTTCGGGGGGCGACTTAACTGAAGCTTTCTTT.